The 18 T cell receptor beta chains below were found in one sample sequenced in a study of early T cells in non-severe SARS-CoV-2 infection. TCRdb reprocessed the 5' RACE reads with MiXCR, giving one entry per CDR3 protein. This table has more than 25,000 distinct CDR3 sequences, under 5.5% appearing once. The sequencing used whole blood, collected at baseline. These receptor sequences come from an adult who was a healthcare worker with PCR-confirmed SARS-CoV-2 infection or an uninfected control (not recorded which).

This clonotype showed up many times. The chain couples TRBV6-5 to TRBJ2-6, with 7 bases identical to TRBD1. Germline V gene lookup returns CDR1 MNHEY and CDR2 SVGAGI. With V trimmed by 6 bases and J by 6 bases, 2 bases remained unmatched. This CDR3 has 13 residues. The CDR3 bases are TGTGCCAGCAGCCAGGGGGAGGCCAACGTCCTGACTTTC. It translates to CASSQGEANVLTF.

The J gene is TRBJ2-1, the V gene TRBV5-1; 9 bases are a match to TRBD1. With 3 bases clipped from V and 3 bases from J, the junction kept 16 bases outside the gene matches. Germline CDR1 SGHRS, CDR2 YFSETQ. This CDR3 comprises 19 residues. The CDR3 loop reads CASSYLPGTGISNYNEQFF. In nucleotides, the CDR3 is TGCGCCAGCAGCTACCTACCCGGGACAGGGATTAGCAACTACAATGAGCAGTTCTTC.

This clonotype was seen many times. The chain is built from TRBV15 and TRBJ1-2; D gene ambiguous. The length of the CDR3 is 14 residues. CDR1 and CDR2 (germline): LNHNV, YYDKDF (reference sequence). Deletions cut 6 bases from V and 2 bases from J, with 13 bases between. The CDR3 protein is CATRARATNYGYTF. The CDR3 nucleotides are TGTGCCACCAGAGCTAGGGCCACCAACTATGGCTACACCTTC.

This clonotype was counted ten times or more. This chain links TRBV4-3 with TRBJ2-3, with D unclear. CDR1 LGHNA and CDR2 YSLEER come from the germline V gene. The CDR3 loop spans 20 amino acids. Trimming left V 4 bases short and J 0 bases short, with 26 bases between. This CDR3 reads CASSPQWSGLGTSSTDTQYF. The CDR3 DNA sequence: TGCGCCAGCAGCCCCCAATGGTCTGGGTTGGGAACTTCTAGCACAGATACGCAGTATTTT.

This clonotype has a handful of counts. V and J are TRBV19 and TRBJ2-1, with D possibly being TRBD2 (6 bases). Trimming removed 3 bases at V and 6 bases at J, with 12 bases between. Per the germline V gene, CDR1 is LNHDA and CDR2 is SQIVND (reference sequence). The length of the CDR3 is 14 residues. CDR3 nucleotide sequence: TGTGCCAGTAGTATCCCCGTGACTAGCAATGAGCAGTTCTTC. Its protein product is CASSIPVTSNEQFF.

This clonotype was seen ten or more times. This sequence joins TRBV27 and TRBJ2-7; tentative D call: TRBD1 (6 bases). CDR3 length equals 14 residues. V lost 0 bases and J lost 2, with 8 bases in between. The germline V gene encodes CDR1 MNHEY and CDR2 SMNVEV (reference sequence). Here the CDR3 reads CASSLSDRTYEQYF. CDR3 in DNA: TGTGCCAGCAGTTTATCGGACAGAACCTACGAGCAGTACTTC.

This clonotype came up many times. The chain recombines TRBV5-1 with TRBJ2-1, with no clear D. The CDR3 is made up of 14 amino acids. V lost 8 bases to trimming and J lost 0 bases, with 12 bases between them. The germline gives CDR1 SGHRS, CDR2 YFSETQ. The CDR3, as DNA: TGCGCCAGTCGGCCAGGTAGCTCCTACAATGAGCAGTTCTTC. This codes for CASRPGSSYNEQFF. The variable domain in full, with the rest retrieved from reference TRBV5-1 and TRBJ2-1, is KAGVTQTPRYLIKTRGQQVTLSCSPISGHRSVSWYQQTPGQGLQFLFEYFSETQRNKGNFPGRFSGRQFSNSRSEMNVSTLELGDSALYLCASRPGSSYNEQFFGPGTRLTVL.

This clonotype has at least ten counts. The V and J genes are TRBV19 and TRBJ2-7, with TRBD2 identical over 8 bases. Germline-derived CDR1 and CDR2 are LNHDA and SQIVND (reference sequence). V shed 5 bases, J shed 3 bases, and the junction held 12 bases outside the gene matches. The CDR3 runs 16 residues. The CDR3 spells CASSFLPAGEIYEQYF. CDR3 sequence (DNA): TGTGCCAGTAGTTTCCTCCCAGCGGGAGAGATCTACGAGCAGTACTTC.

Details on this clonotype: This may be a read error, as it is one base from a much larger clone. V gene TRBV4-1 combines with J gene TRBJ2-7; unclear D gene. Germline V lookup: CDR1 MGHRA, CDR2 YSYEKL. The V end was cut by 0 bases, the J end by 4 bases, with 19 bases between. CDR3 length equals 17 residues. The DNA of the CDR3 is TGCGCCAGCAGCCAAGATGTGGCTTGGGCCAGCAAATACGAGCAGTACTTC. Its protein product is CASSQDVAWASKYEQYF.

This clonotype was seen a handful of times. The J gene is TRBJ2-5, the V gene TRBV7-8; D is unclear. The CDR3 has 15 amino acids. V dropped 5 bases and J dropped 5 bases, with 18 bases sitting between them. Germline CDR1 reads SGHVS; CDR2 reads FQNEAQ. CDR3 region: CASSPSAAQGETQYF. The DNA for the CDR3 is TGTGCCAGCAGCCCCTCCGCCGCTCAAGGGGAGACCCAGTACTTC.

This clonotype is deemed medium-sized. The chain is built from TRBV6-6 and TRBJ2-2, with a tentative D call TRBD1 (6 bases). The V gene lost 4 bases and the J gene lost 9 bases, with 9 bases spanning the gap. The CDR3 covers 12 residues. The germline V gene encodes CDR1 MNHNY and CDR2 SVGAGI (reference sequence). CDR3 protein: CASSSRDRELFF. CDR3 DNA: TGTGCCAGCAGTTCCCGGGACAGGGAGCTGTTTTTT.

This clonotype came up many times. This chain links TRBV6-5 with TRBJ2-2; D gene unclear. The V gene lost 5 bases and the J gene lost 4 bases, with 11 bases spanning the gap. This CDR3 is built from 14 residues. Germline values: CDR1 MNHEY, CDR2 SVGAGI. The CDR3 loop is CASSTFSGTGELFF. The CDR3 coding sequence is TGTGCCAGCAGTACCTTTTCGGGCACCGGGGAGCTGTTTTTT.

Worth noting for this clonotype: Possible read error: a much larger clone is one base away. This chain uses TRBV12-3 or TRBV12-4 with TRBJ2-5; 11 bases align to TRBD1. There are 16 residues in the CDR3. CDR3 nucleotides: TGTGCCAGCAGTTCACACTCGCCGGGACAGGGGGAGACCCAGAACTTC. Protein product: CASSSHSPGQGETQNF.

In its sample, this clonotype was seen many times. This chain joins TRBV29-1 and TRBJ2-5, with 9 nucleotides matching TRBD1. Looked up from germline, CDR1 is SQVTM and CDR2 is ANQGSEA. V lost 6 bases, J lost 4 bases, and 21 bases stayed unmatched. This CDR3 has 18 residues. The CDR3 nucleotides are TGCAGCGTCGGACAGGGGAGGAGAGTCGGTTCCCCAAGAGAGACCCAGTACTTC. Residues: CSVGQGRRVGSPRETQYF.

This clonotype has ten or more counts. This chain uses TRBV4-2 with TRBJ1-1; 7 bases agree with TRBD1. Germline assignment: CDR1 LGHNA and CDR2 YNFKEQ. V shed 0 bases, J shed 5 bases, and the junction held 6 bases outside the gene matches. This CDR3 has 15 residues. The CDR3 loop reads CASSQDWDSGTEAFF. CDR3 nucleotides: TGTGCCAGCAGCCAAGATTGGGACAGTGGGACTGAAGCTTTCTTT.

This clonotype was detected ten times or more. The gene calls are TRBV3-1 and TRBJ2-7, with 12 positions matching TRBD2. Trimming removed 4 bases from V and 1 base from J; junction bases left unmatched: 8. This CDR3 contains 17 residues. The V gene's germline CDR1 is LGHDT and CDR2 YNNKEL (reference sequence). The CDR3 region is CASSPRLAGASSYEQYF. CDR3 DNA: TGTGCCAGCAGCCCCAGACTAGCGGGGGCCTCATCCTACGAGCAGTACTTC.

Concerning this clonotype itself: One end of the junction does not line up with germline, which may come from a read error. In nucleotides, the CDR3 is TGTGCCAGCAGCCCGGACAGGCATTCCCTCTTT. Translated: CASSPDRHSLF. The chain links TRBV7-2 to TRBJ2-3, with 7 positions matching TRBD1. This CDR3 is built from 11 residues. CDR1 is SGHTA and CDR2 is FQGNSA in the germline V gene.

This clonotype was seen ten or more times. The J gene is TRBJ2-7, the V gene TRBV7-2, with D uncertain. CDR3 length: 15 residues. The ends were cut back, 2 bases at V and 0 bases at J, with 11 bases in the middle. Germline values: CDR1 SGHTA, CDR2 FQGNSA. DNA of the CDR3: TGTGCCAGCAGCTTAAGGGCAGAGAGCTCCTACGAGCAGTACTTC. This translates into CASSLRAESSYEQYF. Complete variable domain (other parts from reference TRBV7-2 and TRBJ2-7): GAGVSQSPSNKVTEKGKDVELRCDPISGHTALYWYRQSLGQGLEFLIYFQGNSAPDKSGLPSDRFSAERTGGSVSTLTIQRTQQEDSAVYLCASSLRAESSYEQYFGPGTRLTVT.